A single sample is the source of the 30 T cell receptor beta chains below, sequenced in a study of T cells in Graves' hyperthyroidism and ophthalmopathy. The CDR3 regions of TCR beta were amplified from RNA transcripts. The study used the HTBI primer set for a first-round RT-PCR of the TCR CDR3. Via MiXCR, TCRdb re-called the multiplex PCR reads, giving one row per CDR3 protein. The repertoire has around 340,000 distinct CDR3 sequences, 17% of them found once; the top ten carry approximately 35%. The sequenced sample consisted of blood. All receptors come from a woman aged 25 to 39 with Graves' hyperthyroidism that later progressed to Graves' ophthalmopathy.

This clonotype was detected only a few times. The rearrangement joins TRBV4-1 to TRBJ1-6; D ambiguous. With 0 bases removed from V and 8 bases from J, the gap between germline ends came to 11 bases. Germline lookup yields CDR1 MGHRA and CDR2 YSYEKL. The CDR3 totals 15 residues. CDR3 in DNA: TGCGCCAGCAGCCAAGAAGTACAGAGGGATTCACCCCTCCACTTT. Protein: CASSQEVQRDSPLHF.

This clonotype turned up a few times. This sequence joins TRBV5-1 and TRBJ2-5, with 7 bases that match TRBD1. The junction had 5 bases not matched to a gene; V was cut back by 2 bases and J by 4 bases. This CDR3 has 14 amino acids. Germline CDR1 and CDR2: SGHRS and YFSETQ. Here the CDR3 reads CASSFSTGAETQYF. In DNA form, the CDR3 reads TGCGCCAGCAGCTTTAGCACAGGGGCAGAGACCCAGTACTTC. The complete variable domain, with remaining parts taken from reference TRBV5-1 and TRBJ2-5, reads KAGVTQTPRYLIKTRGQQVTLSCSPISGHRSVSWYQQTPGQGLQFLFEYFSETQRNKGNFPGRFSGRQFSNSRSEMNVSTLELGDSALYLCASSFSTGAETQYFGPGTRLLVL.

V and J are TRBV10-3 and TRBJ1-1; possible D gene TRBD1, 5 bases. CDR3 size: 14 residues. The germline gives CDR1 ENHRY, CDR2 SYGVKD. The V gene lost 2 bases and the J gene lost 6 bases, with 13 bases spanning the gap. Here the CDR3 DNA reads TGTGCCATCAGTGAGCAGGGTCTCCGTCCTGAAGCTTTCTTT. This encodes CAISEQGLRPEAFF.

In this sample, this clonotype turned up many times. This sequence joins TRBV19 and TRBJ2-7; the match to TRBD1 covers 7 bases. The CDR3 spans 14 residues. Germline V gene sequence: CDR1 LNHDA, CDR2 SQIVND (reference sequence). Germline trimming cut 3 bases from V and 3 bases from J; bases unmatched to any gene: 5. CDR3 bases: TGTGCCAGTAGTATTGGGCAGGGGGACTACGAGCAGTACTTC. This codes for CASSIGQGDYEQYF. Drawing the rest from reference TRBV19 and TRBJ2-7, the complete variable domain is DGGITQSPKYLFRKEGQNVTLSCEQNLNHDAMYWYRQDPGQGLRLIYYSQIVNDFQKGDIAEGYSVSREKKESFPLTVTSAQKNPTAFYLCASSIGQGDYEQYFGPGTRLTVT.

V gene TRBV15 combines with J gene TRBJ2-1; possible D gene TRBD1, 5 bases. The CDR3 has 15 amino acids. Per the germline V gene, CDR1 is LNHNV and CDR2 is YYDKDF (reference sequence). Between the trimmed V and J ends, which lost 1 base and 5 bases, there was a span of 12 bases. As DNA, the CDR3 is TGTGCCACCAGCAGAGCTAGGGGTGAGGACAATGAGCAGTTCTTC. It encodes CATSRARGEDNEQFF.

The chain carries TRBV5-1 and TRBJ1-4, with D maybe TRBD1 (6 bases). The CDR3 sequence is 16 residues long. CDR1 SGHRS and CDR2 YFSETQ come from the germline V gene. V gave up 2 bases and J gave up 0 bases, with 11 bases separating them. Here the CDR3 DNA reads TGCGCCAGCAGCTTACAGGGACATGCAACTAATGAAAAACTGTTTTTT. Translating gives CASSLQGHATNEKLFF.

The rearrangement uses TRBV5-4 and TRBJ2-1; 11 positions agree with TRBD1. CDR1 is SGHNT and CDR2 is YYREEE in the germline V gene (reference sequence). The CDR3 is 14 amino acids. V was clipped by 4 bases and J by 6 bases; unmatched bases: 3. In DNA form, the CDR3 reads TGTGCCAGCAGCGGCGGGACAGGGGGCAATGAGCAGTTCTTC. Encoded protein: CASSGGTGGNEQFF.

This clonotype has more than one count but fewer than ten. CDR3 in amino acids: CSATRPGGAYEQYF. CDR3 coding DNA: TGCAGTGCAACGCGCCCCGGGGGGGCTTACGAGCAGTACTTC. The genes are TRBV20-1 and TRBJ2-7, with 8 bases fitting TRBD2. Germline loops: CDR1 DFQATT, CDR2 SNEGSKA (reference sequence). The trim removed 6 bases at V and 4 bases at J, leaving 11 bases unmatched. The CDR3 length is 14 residues.

In its sample, this clonotype was seen many times. The chain couples TRBV6-2 or TRBV6-3 to TRBJ1-3; D call uncertain. The CDR3 has 15 amino acids. From germline, CDR1 is MNHEY and CDR2 SVGEGT. The germline V and J ends were trimmed by 7 bases and 2 bases, with 15 bases remaining between them. Here the CDR3 reads CASIAAGLAGNTIYF. For the CDR3, the DNA is TGTGCCAGCATCGCGGCAGGACTCGCTGGAAACACCATATATTTT.

This clonotype has ten or more counts. The chain joins TRBV30 to TRBJ2-5, with 8 nucleotides matching TRBD2. There are 15 residues in the CDR3. The germline V gene encodes CDR1 GTSNPN and CDR2 SVGIG (reference sequence). V gave up 3 bases and J gave up 1 base; unmatched junction bases: 7. CDR3 sequence: CAWSAPTSGQETQYF. DNA of the CDR3: TGTGCCTGGAGCGCCCCAACTAGCGGCCAAGAGACCCAGTACTTC.

This clonotype has more than one count but fewer than ten. The chain links TRBV3-1 to TRBJ1-5; D ambiguous. The CDR3 is 16 amino acids. Germline V gene sequence: CDR1 LGHDT, CDR2 YNNKEL (reference sequence). V gave up 0 bases and J gave up 3 bases, with 12 bases separating them. CDR3 protein: CASSQDPTSTNQPQHF. CDR3 sequence (DNA): TGTGCCAGCAGCCAAGATCCCACAAGTACCAATCAGCCCCAGCATTTT.

The genes are TRBV19 and TRBJ1-5; D ambiguous. Germline values: CDR1 LNHDA, CDR2 SQIVND (reference sequence). V was shortened by 3 bases and J by 0 bases, with 15 bases between the two germline ends. The CDR3 runs to 17 residues. The CDR3 reads CASSINFGSYSNQPQHF. In DNA, the CDR3 is TGTGCCAGTAGTATTAATTTTGGCTCCTATAGCAATCAGCCCCAGCATTTT.

As for this clonotype: This sequence may be a read error, since a much larger clone differs from it by one base. The V and J genes are TRBV5-1 and TRBJ2-7; 7 bases agree with TRBD2. The J segment lost 5 bases and the V segment lost 4 bases, leaving 12 bases of the junction unmatched. Per germline, CDR1 SGHRS and CDR2 YFSETQ. This CDR3 is built from 15 residues. The CDR3 is CASSMGDYLGNEQYF. In DNA form, the CDR3 reads TGCGCCAGCAGCATGGGGGACTACCTGGGTAACGAGCAGTACTTC. Variable domain in full (rest from reference TRBV5-1 and TRBJ2-7): KAGVTQTPRYLIKTRGQQVTLSCSPISGHRSVSWYQQTPGQGLQFLFEYFSETQRNKGNFPGRFSGRQFSNSRSEMNVSTLELGDSALYLCASSMGDYLGNEQYFGPGTRLTVT.

This clonotype was counted between two and nine times. The chain couples TRBV4-2 to TRBJ2-1; D could derive from TRBD1 or TRBD2 (5 bases each). Germline values: CDR1 LGHNA, CDR2 YNFKEQ. With 3 bases removed from V and 7 bases from J, the gap between germline ends came to 16 bases. This CDR3 is built from 15 residues. This CDR3 reads CASSQAGTHLNEQFF. DNA of the CDR3: TGTGCCAGCAGCCAGGCCGGGACCCACTTAAATGAGCAGTTCTTC.

This clonotype appeared a single time. Sequence at one end of the junction differs from germline and may be a read error. The chain is built from TRBV12-3 or TRBV12-4 and TRBJ1-1; D is unresolved. This CDR3 has 13 residues. The CDR3 here is CASSAASNTGAFF. The CDR3 nucleotides are TGTGCCAGCTCTGCGGCGTCGAACACTGGAGCTTTCTTT.

Concerning this clonotype: A read error may explain this, as a much larger clone is one base away. The J gene is TRBJ2-7, the V gene TRBV28, with D possibly being TRBD2 (5 bases). V dropped 7 bases and J dropped 1 base, with 20 bases sitting between them. The germline CDR1 and CDR2 sequences are MDHEN and SYDVKM. The length of the CDR3 is 16 residues. The CDR3, as DNA: TGTGCCAGCACCACCTTTACCGGACGGGGATCCTACGAGCAGTACTTC. As protein: CASTTFTGRGSYEQYF.

This clonotype was seen only a few times. One junction end does not reproduce the germline sequence, and a read error may be involved. The CDR3 nucleotides read TGTGCTAGCAGCTTTCGATATGAAGCTTTCTTT. It specifies CASSFRYEAFF. The V gene is TRBV7-7, the J gene TRBJ1-1; no reliable D call. Germline CDR1 SSHAT, CDR2 FNYEAQ (reference sequence). The CDR3 totals 11 residues.

This clonotype was counted ten times or more. The genes are TRBV11-2 and TRBJ2-7; possibly TRBD1 for D (5 bases). Germline V gene data show CDR1 as SGHAT and CDR2 as FQNNGV. V gave up 8 bases and J gave up 4 bases, with 21 bases separating them. The CDR3 extends over 15 amino acids. The CDR3 region is CASALSAGIGYEQYF. CDR3 DNA: TGTGCCAGCGCCCTGTCGGCAGGGATCGGATACGAGCAGTACTTC.

The chain has TRBV6-2 or TRBV6-3 and TRBJ1-1; no reliable D call. Trimming pared 2 bases from V and 7 bases from J, leaving 14 bases between. This CDR3 is 14 amino acids long. Germline-derived CDR1 and CDR2 are MNHEY and SVGEGT. The CDR3 bases are TGTGCCAGCAGTTACAGGGCAGGAGTCTATGAAGCTTTCTTT. Protein: CASSYRAGVYEAFF.

This clonotype was picked up many times. CDR3 sequence (DNA): TGTGCCAGCAGCTATGGACAGGGGGCTTACGAGCAGTACTTC. Its protein product is CASSYGQGAYEQYF. The rearrangement links TRBV5-6 to TRBJ2-7, with 11 bases matching TRBD1. The germline gives CDR1 SGHDT, CDR2 YYEEEE. Unmatched junction bases numbered 3, after V lost 3 bases and J lost 4 bases. This CDR3 region has 14 residues.

This clonotype was counted a few times. J is TRBJ2-3 and V is TRBV4-2, with 7 nucleotides matching TRBD2. CDR1 is LGHNA and CDR2 is YNFKEQ in the germline V gene. The CDR3 extends over 17 amino acids. V was clipped by 2 bases and J by 4 bases; unmatched bases: 12. CDR3 nucleotides: TGTGCCAGCAGCCAAATCGGAGGGGCGGGAGTTGCAGATACGCAGTATTTT. This translates into CASSQIGGAGVADTQYF.

This clonotype was observed at least ten times. This rearrangement joins TRBV28 to TRBJ1-6, with 7 positions matching TRBD1. J lost 5 bases, V lost 3 bases, and 10 bases had no gene match. The CDR3 sequence is 17 residues long. CDR1 is MDHEN and CDR2 is SYDVKM in the germline V gene. The CDR3 nucleotides read TGTGCCAGCAGTTTGATAACAGGGGCAAAAGATAATTCACCCCTCCACTTT. It specifies CASSLITGAKDNSPLHF.

Notes on this clonotype: This may arise from a read error, as a much more abundant clone is one base away. V usage is TRBV15 and J usage is TRBJ2-2, with a possible D match to TRBD1 (6 bases). This CDR3 is built from 15 residues. Germline values: CDR1 LNHNV, CDR2 YYDKDF (reference sequence). This CDR3 is CVTSIQGTNTGELFF. CDR3 sequence (DNA): TGTGTCACCAGCATACAGGGAACGAACACCGGGGAGCTGTTTTTT. The variable domain in full, completed from reference TRBV15 and TRBJ2-2, reads DAMVIQNPRYQVTQFGKPVTLSCSQTLNHNVMYWYQQKSSQAPKLLFHYYDKDFNNEADTPDNFQSRRPNTSFCFLDIRSPGLGDTAMYLCVTSIQGTNTGELFFGEGSRLTVL.

In its sample, this clonotype was seen many times. This chain uses TRBV7-9 with TRBJ1-1, with D possibly TRBD1 on 5 matching bases. The CDR3 runs 14 residues. Germline CDR1 reads SEHNR; CDR2 reads FQNEAQ (reference sequence). Trimming shortened V by 5 bases and J by 1 base, and 11 bases separated the two germline ends. CDR3 nucleotide sequence: TGTGCCAGCAGCCTCCTCACAGGGAACACTGAAGCTTTCTTT. This sequence encodes CASSLLTGNTEAFF.

The chain uses TRBV5-6 and TRBJ1-1; D gene ambiguous. This CDR3 has 14 residues. V was pared by 4 bases and J by 2 bases, with 12 bases between. Germline values: CDR1 SGHDT, CDR2 YYEEEE. The CDR3 DNA reads as TGTGCCAGCAGCCGACTTGGGGAAAACACTGAAGCTTTCTTT. Its translation: CASSRLGENTEAFF.

This clonotype was recorded at least ten times. The chain uses TRBV27 and TRBJ2-1, with TRBD1 identical over 7 bases. V was clipped by 5 bases and J by 8 bases; unmatched bases: 3. There are 12 residues in the CDR3. The V gene's germline CDR1 is MNHEY and CDR2 SMNVEV (reference sequence). CDR3 region: CASSQTGDEQFF. For the CDR3, the DNA is TGTGCCAGCAGTCAAACAGGGGATGAGCAGTTCTTC.

This clonotype has at least ten counts. The J gene is TRBJ1-1, the V gene TRBV5-1; maybe TRBD1 (5 bases). This CDR3 contains 13 residues. Germline-derived CDR1 and CDR2 are SGHRS and YFSETQ. Deletions cut 1 base from V and 5 bases from J, with 9 bases between. CDR3 residues: CASSLNRRTEAFF. DNA of the CDR3: TGCGCCAGCAGCTTGAACAGGAGGACTGAAGCTTTCTTT.

This clonotype was picked up a small number of times. The rearrangement uses TRBV4-1 and TRBJ2-6, with D possibly being TRBD1 or TRBD2 (5 bases each). Trimming left V 2 bases short and J 2 bases short, with 7 bases between. CDR3 length: 15 amino acids. The germline CDR1 and CDR2 sequences are MGHRA and YSYEKL. DNA of the CDR3: TGCGCCAGCAGCCAAATGGGGGCTGGGGCCAACGTCCTGACTTTC. It specifies CASSQMGAGANVLTF.

The genes are TRBV19 and TRBJ1-5; 7 bases align to TRBD1. CDR3 length: 16 residues. Per the germline V gene, CDR1 is LNHDA and CDR2 is SQIVND (reference sequence). The V gene end was trimmed by 6 bases and the J gene end by 0 bases; junction bases not matched to a gene: 8. CDR3 protein: CASSASAGGSNQPQHF. CDR3 sequence (DNA): TGTGCCAGTAGCGCGTCCGCAGGGGGTAGCAATCAGCCCCAGCATTTT.

This clonotype came up many times. This rearrangement joins TRBV12-3 or TRBV12-4 to TRBJ1-2; 7 bases align to TRBD1. V lost 6 bases and J lost 0; bases outside the gene matches: 10. The CDR3 is made up of 16 amino acids. The CDR3 sequence: CASSRAGTATNYGYTF. DNA for the CDR3: TGTGCCAGCAGCAGGGCCGGGACAGCTACTAACTATGGCTACACCTTC.